A selection of T cell receptor beta chains follows, all from one sample in a study of identical twins. Via MiXCR, TCRdb re-called the 5' RACE reads, giving one row per CDR3 protein. The repertoire consists of 430,000 or so distinct CDR3 sequences, with roughly 24% occurring once and the leading ten covering about 2.9%. This sample also belongs to another study, concerning T cells expressing NK-cell markers.

The specimen sequenced was CD4+ T cells sorted from blood. The receptors were sampled from a woman aged 18-35 years in good health. Both conserved end residues are part of each CDR3. The order of the fields is V gene, clone size, D gene, J gene, CDR3 DNA, CDR3 protein. A D gene is named only where the DNA matches it firmly. The size of a clone is reported for some rows only, either as once, few or many, or as a class for expanded clones.

v_gene: TRBV5-1
abundance: few
d_gene: .
j_gene: TRBJ2-2
CDR3nt: TGCGCCAGCAGCTTGGACGGCGAGCGCTCCGGGGAGCTGTTTTTT
CDR3aa: CASSLDGERSGELFF

v_gene: TRBV12-3/TRBV12-4
abundance: few
d_gene: TRBD2
j_gene: TRBJ2-7
CDR3nt: TGTGCCAGCAGCTGGGGGGGGATCTACGAGCAGTACTTC
CDR3aa: CASSWGGIYEQYF

v_gene: TRBV5-4
abundance: many
d_gene: TRBD1
j_gene: TRBJ1-1
CDR3nt: TGTGCCAGCAGCCGGGGTGGGACAGAGAGGAACACTGAAGCTTTCTTT
CDR3aa: CASSRGGTERNTEAFF

v_gene: TRBV10-3
abundance: few
d_gene: .
j_gene: TRBJ2-7
CDR3nt: TGTGCCATCAGTGAACAGGACGGCTACGAGCAGTACTTC
CDR3aa: CAISEQDGYEQYF

v_gene: TRBV6-5
abundance: .
d_gene: .
j_gene: TRBJ1-6
CDR3nt: TGTGCCAGCAGTTCGGACAGCCGTGGGATGAATTCACCCCTCCACTTT
CDR3aa: CASSSDSRGMNSPLHF

v_gene: TRBV6-1
abundance: few
d_gene: .
j_gene: TRBJ2-3
CDR3nt: TGTGCCAGCACCCCCCCCGTCGGCGGCACAGATACGCAGTATTTT
CDR3aa: CASTPPVGGTDTQYF

v_gene: TRBV6-2/TRBV6-3
abundance: few
d_gene: TRBD1
j_gene: TRBJ2-3
CDR3nt: TGTGCCAGCAGTTACAGGGGGCGGACAGATACGCAGTATTTT
CDR3aa: CASSYRGRTDTQYF

v_gene: TRBV13
abundance: few
d_gene: TRBD1
j_gene: TRBJ2-2
CDR3nt: TGTGCCAGCAGCTCGACGCCCCGGGACAGCTTCACCGGGGAGCTGTTTTTT
CDR3aa: CASSSTPRDSFTGELFF

v_gene: TRBV6-1
abundance: few
d_gene: TRBD1
j_gene: TRBJ1-5
CDR3nt: TGTGCCAGCAGTATGGGGACAGAGAATCAGCCCCAGCATTTT
CDR3aa: CASSMGTENQPQHF

v_gene: TRBV7-9
abundance: .
d_gene: .
j_gene: TRBJ1-2
CDR3nt: TGTGCCAGCAGCTTCATGGGGTATGGCTACACCTTC
CDR3aa: CASSFMGYGYTF

v_gene: TRBV10-3
abundance: .
d_gene: .
j_gene: TRBJ2-3
CDR3nt: TGTGCCATCAGTGGTGCCGCGACCACAGATACGCAGTATTTT
CDR3aa: CAISGAATTDTQYF

v_gene: TRBV20-1
abundance: few
d_gene: .
j_gene: TRBJ1-1
CDR3nt: TGCAGTGCCCCACCTGGGAACACTGAAGCTTTCTTT
CDR3aa: CSAPPGNTEAFF

v_gene: TRBV11-2
abundance: once
d_gene: .
j_gene: TRBJ2-1
CDR3nt: TGTGCCAGCAGCTTATTTCGGGCGTACAATGAGCAGTTCTTC
CDR3aa: CASSLFRAYNEQFF

v_gene: TRBV10-3
abundance: few
d_gene: .
j_gene: TRBJ1-3
CDR3nt: TGTGCCATCCGACGGACTGGAAACACCATATATTTT
CDR3aa: CAIRRTGNTIYF

v_gene: TRBV5-1
abundance: few
d_gene: .
j_gene: TRBJ1-6
CDR3nt: TGCGCCAGCAGCAACCCGGGCCTGAATTCACCCCTCCACTTT
CDR3aa: CASSNPGLNSPLHF

v_gene: TRBV6-5
abundance: few
d_gene: .
j_gene: TRBJ1-6
CDR3nt: TGTGCCAGCAGTTACGCCCAGGCCGGGATTTCACCCCTCCACTTT
CDR3aa: CASSYAQAGISPLHF

v_gene: TRBV10-3
abundance: .
d_gene: TRBD1
j_gene: TRBJ2-2
CDR3nt: TGTGCCATCAGACCCGGGACAGGAGTGAACACCGGGGAGCTGTTTTTT
CDR3aa: CAIRPGTGVNTGELFF

v_gene: TRBV20-1
abundance: .
d_gene: TRBD1
j_gene: TRBJ1-5
CDR3nt: TGCAGTGCTAGAGATAGGAGGACAGGGGGCAATCAGCCCCAGCATTTT
CDR3aa: CSARDRRTGGNQPQHF

v_gene: TRBV5-1
abundance: .
d_gene: TRBD1
j_gene: TRBJ2-7
CDR3nt: TGCGCCAGCAGCTTAGGGACAGTTCCTACCTACGAGCAGTACTTC
CDR3aa: CASSLGTVPTYEQYF

v_gene: TRBV20-1
abundance: .
d_gene: .
j_gene: TRBJ2-3
CDR3nt: TGCAGTGTAATTGGTACGGTCATGGATACGCAGTATTTT
CDR3aa: CSVIGTVMDTQYF

v_gene: TRBV11-2
abundance: many
d_gene: .
j_gene: TRBJ1-6
CDR3nt: TGTGCCAGCAGCTCGACCGGGACTCCGAATTCACCCCTCCACTTT
CDR3aa: CASSSTGTPNSPLHF

v_gene: TRBV20-1
abundance: once
d_gene: .
j_gene: TRBJ1-1
CDR3nt: TGCAGTGCAAGGGACGGGTACACTGAAGCTTTCTTT
CDR3aa: CSARDGYTEAFF